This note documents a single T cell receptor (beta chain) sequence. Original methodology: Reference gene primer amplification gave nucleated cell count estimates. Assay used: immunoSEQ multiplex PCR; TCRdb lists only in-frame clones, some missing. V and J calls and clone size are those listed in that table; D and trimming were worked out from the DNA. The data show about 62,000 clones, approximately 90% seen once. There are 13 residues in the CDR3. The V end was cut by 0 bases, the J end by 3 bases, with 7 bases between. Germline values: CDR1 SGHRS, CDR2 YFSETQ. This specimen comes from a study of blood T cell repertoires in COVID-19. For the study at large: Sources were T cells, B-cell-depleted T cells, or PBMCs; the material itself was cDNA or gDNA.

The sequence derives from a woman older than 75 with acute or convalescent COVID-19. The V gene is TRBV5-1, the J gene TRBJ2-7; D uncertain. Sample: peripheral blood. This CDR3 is CASSLELVYEQYF. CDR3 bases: TGCGCCAGCAGCTTGGAGCTAGTCTACGAGCAGTACTTC.